This T cell receptor (beta chain) was recovered during a study of blood T cells in healthy people across ages. The study, taken as a whole, reports: Diversity was estimated from one million T cells, and these estimates were considered underestimates.

Each donor supplied around 9.6 milliliters of peripheral blood. Samples had at least 6.5 million PBMCs isolated from them. Together with a sample-barcoded 5' primer, a J-beta primer mix was included in a second PCR lasting about 7 to 12 cycles. Paired-end reads containing CDR3 totaled no fewer than 2.5 million for each sample. Via MiXCR, TCRdb re-called the 5' RACE reads, giving one row per CDR3 protein. The data hold under 1,000,000 distinct CDR3 sequences, with about 46% observed a single time. As for this clonotype: Its antigen is as yet unknown.

Sequencing was done on a sample of blood. The receptor's source is a man older than 75 in good health.

CDR3 nucleotides: TGCGCCAGCAGCCAAGATGGGGCAGGAGGCCATGAGGAAGCTTTCTTT. This encodes CASSQDGAGGHEEAFF. The chain combines TRBV4-3 with TRBJ1-1, with TRBD1 as a possible D gene (5 bases). Between the trimmed V and J ends, which lost 0 bases and 8 bases, there was a span of 19 bases. Per the germline V gene, CDR1 is LGHNA and CDR2 is YSLEER. The CDR3 spans 16 residues.